Each of the 23 T cell receptor beta chains below was sequenced from the same sample in a study of blood T cell repertoires in COVID-19. TCRdb keeps only in-frame clones here, not all; method: immunoSEQ multiplex PCR. Among over 110,000 clones listed, more than 65% were seen once. Sequenced material: peripheral blood. The source of these receptors is a man aged 60 to 75 with active or convalescent COVID-19.

The CDR3 DNA is TGTGCCAGCAGCCTCTACCCCCCTGGGGACACTAACACTGAAGCTTTCTTT. It encodes CASSLYPPGDTNTEAFF. This chain connects TRBV7-7 to TRBJ1-1; possible D gene TRBD1, 6 bases. CDR1 is SSHAT and CDR2 is FNYEAQ in the germline V gene (reference sequence). The CDR3 has 17 residues. The V and J ends lost 5 bases and 2 bases respectively, with 21 bases between them. Using reference TRBV7-7 and TRBJ1-1 for the parts outside the CDR3, the full variable domain is GAGVSQSPRYKVTKRGQDVTLRCDPISSHATLYWYQQALGQGPEFLTYFNYEAQPDKSGLPSDRFSAERPEGSISTLTIQRTEQRDSAMYRCASSLYPPGDTNTEAFFGQGTRLTVV.

This clone was picked up one time. This sequence joins TRBV9 and TRBJ2-5; TRBD1 might be the D (5 bases). Germline V CDR1 and CDR2: SGDLS, YYNGEE. The CDR3 is 13 residues long. V shed 0 bases and J shed 5 bases, with 8 bases lying between them. CDR3 region: CASSVDSGETQYF. CDR3 coding DNA: TGTGCCAGCAGCGTAGATTCAGGGGAGACCCAGTACTTC. The whole variable domain, filled in from reference TRBV9 and TRBJ2-5, reads DSGVTQTPKHLITATGQRVTLRCSPRSGDLSVYWYQQSLDQGLQFLIQYYNGEERAKGNILERFSAQQFPDLHSELNLSSLELGDSALYFCASSVDSGETQYFGPGTRLLVL.

The chain uses TRBV24-1 and TRBJ2-3, with 9 nucleotides matching TRBD1. V was pared by 5 bases and J by 2 bases, with 7 bases of the junction left unmatched. Germline V gives CDR1 KGHDR, CDR2 SFDVKD. The length of the CDR3 is 16 residues. Here the CDR3 DNA reads TGTGCCACCAGTGCCGGGACAGGGCGGGTCACAGATACGCAGTATTTT. It specifies CATSAGTGRVTDTQYF.

The genes are TRBV27 and TRBJ2-1; 8 positions agree with TRBD1. The CDR3 spans 15 residues. The ends lost 5 bases at V and 5 bases at J; junction bases unmatched: 8. CDR1 is MNHEY, CDR2 SMNVEV, per germline (reference sequence). For the CDR3, the DNA is TGTGCCAGCAGTCCGGCCCCGACAGGGGACAATGAGCAGTTCTTC. Amino acids: CASSPAPTGDNEQFF.

The CDR3 sequence is CASSLGGHYGYTF. CDR3 coding DNA: TGTGCCAGCAGCTTGGGGGGGCACTATGGCTACACCTTC. The rearrangement links TRBV7-2 to TRBJ1-2; D is possibly TRBD1 (6 bases). The CDR3 extends over 13 amino acids. V was clipped by 3 bases and J by 3 bases, with 8 bases between them. Germline V gives CDR1 SGHTA, CDR2 FQGNSA.

This rearrangement joins TRBV5-8 to TRBJ1-3; 9 positions match TRBD1. The CDR3 is 14 residues long. The V and J ends lost 3 bases and 7 bases, in that order; junction bases with no gene match: 5. Germline lookup yields CDR1 SGHTS and CDR2 YDEGEE. CDR3 DNA: TGTGCCAGCAGCTGGGGACAGGGTCGGAACACCATATATTTT. This translates into CASSWGQGRNTIYF.

This clone was counted once. The V gene is TRBV24-1, the J gene TRBJ2-5, with 7 bases identical to TRBD1. This CDR3 spans 14 amino acids. The ends lost 4 bases at V and 4 bases at J; junction bases unmatched: 5. Germline V gene sequence: CDR1 KGHDR, CDR2 SFDVKD. DNA of the CDR3: TGTGCCACCAGTGACCCGACAGGGTTAGAGACCCAGTACTTC. Amino acid sequence: CATSDPTGLETQYF.

This chain joins TRBV19 and TRBJ2-1; perhaps TRBD1 as D (7 bases). Trimming left V 3 bases short and J 3 bases short, with 12 bases between. The CDR3 length is 15 residues. The germline gives CDR1 LNHDA, CDR2 SQIVND (reference sequence). CDR3 protein: CASSIVQGGYNEQFF. The CDR3 DNA sequence: TGTGCCAGTAGTATCGTGCAGGGGGGCTACAATGAGCAGTTCTTC.

The chain recombines TRBV18 with TRBJ2-6; D not resolved. Germline CDR1 and CDR2: KGHSH and LQKENI. V lost 5 bases, J lost 0 bases, and 11 bases lay in between. CDR3 length: 16 amino acids. The CDR3 DNA follows: TGTGCCAGCTCAAGAGGTTTTAGCTCTGGGGCCAACGTCCTGACTTTC. Translated, it gives CASSRGFSSGANVLTF.

This chain links TRBV4-3 with TRBJ1-6, with a possible D match to TRBD1 (6 bases). The CDR3 is 15 amino acids. Germline V gene lookup returns CDR1 LGHNA and CDR2 YSLEER. Trimming shortened V by 0 bases and J by 10 bases, and 13 bases separated the two germline ends. In DNA form, the CDR3 reads TGCGCCAGCAGCCAAGATAGGGCAGGGGCGTCACCCCTCCACTTT. This gives the protein CASSQDRAGASPLHF.

The chain employs TRBV7-8 and TRBJ1-5; D remains unclear. From germline, CDR1 is SGHVS and CDR2 FQNEAQ. The length of the CDR3 is 14 residues. Trimming left V 3 bases short and J 0 bases short, with 6 bases between. This CDR3 reads CASSFISSNQPQHF. The CDR3 bases are TGTGCCAGCAGCTTCATTAGTAGCAATCAGCCCCAGCATTTT.

J is TRBJ1-1 and V is TRBV7-7, with unresolved D. The CDR3 has 13 amino acids. Germline-derived CDR1 and CDR2 are SSHAT and FNYEAQ (reference sequence). V was pared by 4 bases and J by 4 bases, with 10 bases between. The CDR3 loop is CASSSGLGTEAFF. In DNA form, the CDR3 reads TGTGCCAGCAGCTCAGGTTTGGGCACTGAAGCTTTCTTT.

The J gene is TRBJ2-1, the V gene TRBV29-1; 15 bases are a match to TRBD2. The germline V gene encodes CDR1 SQVTM and CDR2 ANQGSEA. This CDR3 contains 15 residues. V was pared by 5 bases and J by 9 bases, with 8 bases of the junction left unmatched. The chain's CDR3 is CSVMGLAGGSFEQFF. The DNA of the CDR3 is TGCAGCGTTATGGGACTAGCGGGAGGTTCGTTTGAGCAGTTCTTC.

The V and J genes are TRBV30 and TRBJ1-6; D may be TRBD1 (6 bases). Germline CDR1 is GTSNPN and CDR2 is SVGIG (reference sequence). This CDR3 contains 14 residues. Trimming pared 4 bases from V and 1 base from J, leaving 8 bases between. The CDR3, as DNA: TGTGCCTGGAAGACAGGTTCCTATAATTCACCCCTCCACTTT. Protein: CAWKTGSYNSPLHF.

The gene calls are TRBV19 and TRBJ1-1, with D unresolved. V was trimmed by 3 bases and J by 7 bases, leaving 12 bases between them. This CDR3 contains 13 residues. The germline CDR1 and CDR2 sequences are LNHDA and SQIVND (reference sequence). This CDR3 reads CASSMAGKNEAFF. The CDR3 DNA is TGTGCCAGTAGTATGGCGGGCAAGAATGAAGCTTTCTTT. Full variable domain (remainder filled in from reference TRBV19 and TRBJ1-1): DGGITQSPKYLFRKEGQNVTLSCEQNLNHDAMYWYRQDPGQGLRLIYYSQIVNDFQKGDIAEGYSVSREKKESFPLTVTSAQKNPTAFYLCASSMAGKNEAFFGQGTRLTVV.

The V call is TRBV21-1, the J call TRBJ2-7; the table's D call, TRBD1, has no DNA check behind it. TRBV21-1 is classified as a pseudogene. This CDR3 comprises 19 residues. The CDR3 DNA reads as TGTGCCAGCAGCTCGTCCGGGGCTAGACCCGGGACAGGGAAAGGCGAGCAGTACGTC. This encodes CASSSSGARPGTGKGEQYV.

This clone occurred once. V gene TRBV9 combines with J gene TRBJ2-3; TRBD2 agrees at 16 bases. In germline, CDR1 is SGDLS, CDR2 YYNGEE. V trimming: 0 bases; J trimming: 5 bases; junction bases outside the gene matches: 6. This CDR3 is built from 18 residues. The DNA for the CDR3 is TGTGCCAGCAGCGTAGGTGGGACTAGCGGGAGGGCCTTAGATACGCAGTATTTT. Amino acids: CASSVGGTSGRALDTQYF.

This clone appeared a single time. This sequence joins TRBV18 and TRBJ1-1; D not certain. V lost 2 bases and J lost 1, with 11 bases in between. Germline assignment: CDR1 KGHSH and CDR2 LQKENI. The CDR3 is 15 amino acids. CDR3 amino acids: CASSPVAATNTEAFF. The CDR3 nucleotides read TGTGCCAGCTCACCAGTCGCAGCGACGAACACTGAAGCTTTCTTT. The full variable domain, rest sourced from reference TRBV18 and TRBJ1-1, is NAGVMQNPRHLVRRRGQEARLRCSPMKGHSHVYWYRQLPEEGLKFMVYLQKENIIDESGMPKERFSAEFPKEGPSILRIQQVVRGDSAAYFCASSPVAATNTEAFFGQGTRLTVV.

The V and J genes are TRBV6-2 or TRBV6-3 and TRBJ2-1; weak D call: TRBD2 (7 bases). The germline gives CDR1 MNHEY, CDR2 SVGEGT. V lost 6 bases to trimming and J lost 5 bases, with 20 bases between them. CDR3 length equals 16 residues. The DNA of the CDR3 is TGTGCCAGCAGCCCCGGGGGCGGGAGATTCAACAATGAGCAGTTCTTC. Its protein is CASSPGGGRFNNEQFF.

The rearrangement joins TRBV5-1 to TRBJ2-5, with D hard to call. In germline, CDR1 is SGHRS, CDR2 YFSETQ. The V end lost 4 bases, the J end lost 5 bases, and 12 bases lay between the germline ends. There are 13 residues in the CDR3. The CDR3 loop reads CASSRLGAETQYF. CDR3 nucleotides: TGCGCCAGCAGCCGCTTGGGCGCGGAGACCCAGTACTTC. The entire variable domain, with the rest obtained from reference TRBV5-1 and TRBJ2-5, is as follows: KAGVTQTPRYLIKTRGQQVTLSCSPISGHRSVSWYQQTPGQGLQFLFEYFSETQRNKGNFPGRFSGRQFSNSRSEMNVSTLELGDSALYLCASSRLGAETQYFGPGTRLLVL.

This clone occurred once. This chain connects TRBV12-3 or TRBV12-4 to TRBJ2-5; 7 nucleotides agree with TRBD1. The CDR3 has 13 amino acids. V was clipped by 6 bases and J by 5 bases; unmatched bases: 6. CDR3 in amino acids: CASSPGQVETQYF. In DNA form, the CDR3 reads TGTGCCAGCAGCCCAGGACAGGTTGAGACCCAGTACTTC.

The chain employs TRBV7-9 and TRBJ1-5; TRBD1 is a possible D gene (6 bases). This CDR3 comprises 16 residues. V was pared by 5 bases and J by 4 bases, with 18 bases between. CDR1 and CDR2 (germline): SEHNR, FQNEAQ (reference sequence). The CDR3 loop is CASSQDGLRGNQPQHF. The CDR3 bases are TGTGCCAGCAGCCAGGACGGGCTAAGGGGGAATCAGCCCCAGCATTTT.

Only a few counts were recorded for this clone. V and J are TRBV7-8 and TRBJ2-1, with TRBD1 matching 7 bases. The CDR3 extends over 15 amino acids. CDR1 and CDR2 (germline): SGHVS, FQNEAQ. Trimming removed 1 base from V and 7 bases from J; junction bases left unmatched: 7. Written as DNA, the CDR3 is TGTGCCAGCAGCTTAGGCCGACAGGGCACGAATGAGCAGTTCTTC. Protein: CASSLGRQGTNEQFF.